The rows below give T cell receptor beta chains drawn from one sample of a study of post-analysis software for immune sequencing data. Via MiXCR, TCRdb re-called the PCR reads, giving one row per CDR3 protein. Of roughly 800,000 distinct CDR3 sequences in the sample, approximately 50% are singletons; the top ten hold approximately 4.3%. Sequenced material: blood. The receptor source for this set is a girl between 10 and 17 years old with multiple sclerosis. The CDR3 runs from the conserved cysteine through the conserved F or W. Each record gives: CDR3 protein, V gene, J gene.

CDR3 protein: CATGTGGYEQFF
V gene: TRBV7-8
J gene: TRBJ2-1

CDR3 protein: CSAREKGYEQYF
V gene: TRBV20-1
J gene: TRBJ2-7

CDR3 protein: CASRLTGGEDGYTF
V gene: TRBV5-1
J gene: TRBJ1-2

CDR3 protein: CASSLPLADKETQYF
V gene: TRBV7-9
J gene: TRBJ2-5

CDR3 protein: CASRSPSTGNQPQHF
V gene: TRBV19
J gene: TRBJ1-5

CDR3 protein: CASSHASGGGSDTQYF
V gene: TRBV6-6
J gene: TRBJ2-3

CDR3 protein: CSANRDANTEAFF
V gene: TRBV29-1
J gene: TRBJ1-1

CDR3 protein: CASSHAGGGTPIVGNEQFF
V gene: TRBV4-1
J gene: TRBJ2-1

CDR3 protein: CSARGLSGISYEQYF
V gene: TRBV20-1
J gene: NA

CDR3 protein: CSVEYIGETQYF
V gene: TRBV29-1
J gene: NA

CDR3 protein: CASSQATGELAGDYNEQFF
V gene: TRBV4-2
J gene: TRBJ2-1

CDR3 protein: CASSYQGWRYF
V gene: TRBV2
J gene: TRBJ2-7

CDR3 protein: CASSLHGGMNTEAFF
V gene: TRBV12-3/TRBV12-4
J gene: TRBJ1-1

CDR3 protein: CARKIGLAPLDEQYF
V gene: TRBV21-1
J gene: TRBJ2-7

CDR3 protein: CASSFNEGGLGYTF
V gene: TRBV5-1
J gene: TRBJ1-2

CDR3 protein: CSVREQPSTDTQYF
V gene: TRBV29-1
J gene: TRBJ2-3

CDR3 protein: CSASSRLAGGKGSYEQYF
V gene: TRBV20-1
J gene: TRBJ2-7

CDR3 protein: CAISRTEETQYF
V gene: TRBV10-3
J gene: TRBJ2-5

CDR3 protein: CASTPGVSTDTQYF
V gene: TRBV4-1
J gene: TRBJ2-3

CDR3 protein: CASSPGTGGAETQYF
V gene: TRBV12-3/TRBV12-4
J gene: TRBJ2-5

CDR3 protein: CASSAGQTNTEAFF
V gene: TRBV9
J gene: TRBJ1-1

CDR3 protein: CSARDGSGGLREQYF
V gene: TRBV20-1
J gene: TRBJ2-7

CDR3 protein: CASSYSVSSYNEQFF
V gene: TRBV7-2
J gene: TRBJ2-1

CDR3 protein: CSAPRGPQYF
V gene: TRBV20-1
J gene: TRBJ2-7

CDR3 protein: CASSPPGQTVRGYTF
V gene: TRBV7-9
J gene: TRBJ1-2

CDR3 protein: CAISERREGNTGELFF
V gene: TRBV10-3
J gene: TRBJ2-2

CDR3 protein: CASDLVRWDRANQPQHF
V gene: TRBV12-5
J gene: TRBJ1-5

CDR3 protein: CASYRESNPYNEQFF
V gene: TRBV18
J gene: TRBJ2-1

CDR3 protein: CSVLYRAGELTDTQYF
V gene: TRBV29-1
J gene: TRBJ2-3

CDR3 protein: CASGLPGRETQYF
V gene: TRBV12-5
J gene: TRBJ2-5

CDR3 protein: CASSPEGGGYGYTF
V gene: TRBV3-1
J gene: TRBJ1-2

CDR3 protein: CASSLSKGGPAWGYTF
V gene: TRBV5-5
J gene: TRBJ1-2

CDR3 protein: CASSSDALSSYNEQFF
V gene: TRBV5-1
J gene: TRBJ2-1

CDR3 protein: CSARGPLLAKNIQYF
V gene: TRBV20-1
J gene: TRBJ2-4

CDR3 protein: CAISGREGPNEQFF
V gene: TRBV10-3
J gene: TRBJ2-1

CDR3 protein: CSVPRSGTVTYEQYF
V gene: TRBV29-1
J gene: TRBJ2-7

CDR3 protein: CASSLEGGSSTEAFF
V gene: TRBV5-1
J gene: TRBJ1-1

CDR3 protein: CASSHRSSMNTEAFF
V gene: TRBV4-1
J gene: TRBJ1-1

CDR3 protein: CATSRDFGLDQETQYF
V gene: TRBV15
J gene: TRBJ2-5

CDR3 protein: CASSLTSGTNTGELFF
V gene: TRBV7-7
J gene: TRBJ2-2

CDR3 protein: CASSQDTLYWSPLHF
V gene: TRBV14
J gene: TRBJ1-6

CDR3 protein: CAISESRGFTGELFF
V gene: TRBV10-3
J gene: TRBJ2-2

CDR3 protein: CASSWGTSGGTYEQYF
V gene: TRBV7-2
J gene: NA

CDR3 protein: CSVEEGPYEQYF
V gene: TRBV29-1
J gene: TRBJ2-7

CDR3 protein: CASSTRGGDGKFF
V gene: TRBV5-1
J gene: TRBJ2-1

CDR3 protein: CASSLSGGYTF
V gene: TRBV12-3/TRBV12-4
J gene: TRBJ1-2

CDR3 protein: CASSFGGKGEQYF
V gene: TRBV12-3/TRBV12-4
J gene: TRBJ2-7

CDR3 protein: CASSPTRDSAGGYTF
V gene: TRBV27
J gene: TRBJ1-2

CDR3 protein: CASSYQGSYEQYF
V gene: TRBV6-5
J gene: TRBJ2-7

CDR3 protein: CASSRRTSLYEQYF
V gene: TRBV3-1
J gene: NA

CDR3 protein: CAISESRREYKPGFEQYF
V gene: TRBV10-3
J gene: NA

CDR3 protein: CASSIGQTLQETQYF
V gene: TRBV9
J gene: TRBJ2-5

CDR3 protein: CASSSPLNTEAFF
V gene: TRBV6-6
J gene: TRBJ1-1

CDR3 protein: CASSLAYRGRETQYF
V gene: TRBV7-6
J gene: TRBJ2-5

CDR3 protein: CASSLDPKETQYF
V gene: TRBV5-1
J gene: TRBJ2-5

CDR3 protein: CSVLGQTTNYEQYF
V gene: TRBV29-1
J gene: NA

CDR3 protein: CASSYGTGASGANVLTF
V gene: TRBV7-9
J gene: TRBJ2-6

CDR3 protein: CASSPDVSLGYGYTF
V gene: TRBV7-9
J gene: TRBJ1-2

CDR3 protein: CASSFQRGGLADEQFF
V gene: TRBV12-3/TRBV12-4
J gene: TRBJ2-1